The 18 T cell receptor beta chains below all came from one sample that was sequenced in a study of PD-1 blockade in classical Hodgkin lymphoma. This table comes from immunoSEQ multiplex PCR, and its TCRdb copy is limited to in-frame clones, with some not included. The sample includes about 98,000 clones, roughly four fifths seen only once; the top ten take roughly 15%. All patients relapsed after autologous stem cell transplantation, and brentuximab vedotin exposure varied. The material sequenced was peripheral blood mononuclear cells (PBMCs), taken before the second cycle of nivolumab. Receptors were obtained from a human donor with classical Hodgkin lymphoma.

This clone has a handful of counts. This sequence joins TRBV6-1 and TRBJ1-5; no reliable D call. The CDR3 extends over 14 amino acids. Between the trimmed V and J ends, which lost 4 bases and 2 bases, there was a span of 9 bases. The germline V gene has CDR1 MNHNS and CDR2 SASEGT. The CDR3 sequence is CASSVDLGNQPQHF. CDR3 DNA: TGTGCCAGCAGTGTTGACTTGGGCAATCAGCCCCAGCATTTT.

This chain uses TRBV7-9 with TRBJ2-2; 13 positions match TRBD2. From germline, CDR1 is SEHNR and CDR2 FQNEAQ (reference sequence). J gave up 4 bases and V 3 bases, and 8 bases lay outside the gene matches. CDR3 length: 18 amino acids. Here the CDR3 reads CASSLRRTSGRRTGELFF. The CDR3 region has the DNA TGTGCCAGCAGCTTGAGGAGGACTAGCGGGAGACGCACCGGGGAGCTGTTTTTT.

This chain links TRBV10-3 with TRBJ2-1; 11 bases align to TRBD2. Trimming took 4 bases from V and 6 from J; bases not matched to a gene: 5. CDR3 size: 15 residues. CDR1 and CDR2 (germline): ENHRY, SYGVKD. CDR3 nucleotide sequence: TGTGCCATCAGTGGACTAGCGGGACTCGGCAATGAGCAGTTCTTC. The encoded protein is CAISGLAGLGNEQFF.

This clone was recorded a few times. The rearrangement uses TRBV7-7 and TRBJ1-1; D is unclear. This CDR3 is built from 13 residues. Germline lookup yields CDR1 SSHAT and CDR2 FNYEAQ (reference sequence). Between the trimmed V and J ends, which lost 5 bases and 4 bases, there was a span of 11 bases. CDR3 DNA sequence: TGTGCCAGCAGCCCCCAGGACGGCACTGAAGCTTTCTTT. Translating it yields CASSPQDGTEAFF.

CDR3 nucleotides: TGTGCCAGCACCCTCAAGTCGGGGTGGGGAGAGACCCAGTACTTC. It codes for CASTLKSGWGETQYF. The rearrangement links TRBV11-1 to TRBJ2-5; tentative D call: TRBD2 (5 bases). The germline CDR1 and CDR2 sequences are SGHAT and FQDESV (reference sequence). The CDR3 spans 15 residues. The V and J ends lost 7 bases and 4 bases respectively, with 19 bases between them.

The chain joins TRBV19 to TRBJ1-1; no definite D call. The CDR3 covers 12 residues. CDR1 is LNHDA and CDR2 is SQIVND in the germline V gene (reference sequence). V was shortened by 5 bases and J by 5 bases, with 9 bases between the two germline ends. The CDR3 protein is CASSPRKTEAFF. The CDR3 bases are TGTGCCAGTAGTCCGAGGAAGACTGAAGCTTTCTTT.

The chain combines TRBV19 with TRBJ1-2; TRBD1 matches at 7 bases. Germline lookup yields CDR1 LNHDA and CDR2 SQIVND (reference sequence). The CDR3 runs to 13 residues. V dropped 4 bases and J dropped 8; count of bases not matched to a gene: 7. The CDR3 is CASSKGQFDGYTF. The CDR3 region has the DNA TGTGCCAGTAGTAAGGGACAGTTTGACGGCTACACCTTC.

This chain uses TRBV6-5 with TRBJ2-2, with D possibly matching TRBD1 (5 bases). This CDR3 has 14 amino acids. V lost 6 bases and J 4 bases, leaving 12 bases between the germline ends. The germline V gene encodes CDR1 MNHEY and CDR2 SVGAGI. The DNA for the CDR3 is TGTGCCAGCAGAAGACAGAGTTCCACCGGGGAGCTGTTTTTT. This gives the protein CASRRQSSTGELFF.

The chain couples TRBV2 to TRBJ1-5; TRBD1 matches at 11 bases. Germline lookup yields CDR1 SNHLY and CDR2 FYNNEI. CDR3 size: 15 residues. V lost 6 bases, J lost 4 bases, and 5 bases stayed unmatched. Written as DNA, the CDR3 is TGTGCCAGCAGCTCCGGGACAGGGGGTAATCAGCCCCAGCATTTT. Its translation is CASSSGTGGNQPQHF.

The chain carries TRBV10-2 and TRBJ2-2, with TRBD2 matching 12 bases. CDR1 is WSHSY and CDR2 is SAAADI in the germline V gene. The CDR3 has 15 residues. With 4 bases clipped from V and 4 bases from J, the junction kept 1 base outside the gene matches. The CDR3: CASSATSGSTGELFF. In DNA form, the CDR3 reads TGCGCCAGCAGTGCGACTAGCGGGAGCACCGGGGAGCTGTTTTTT.

This chain uses TRBV6-5 with TRBJ2-7; D possibly uses TRBD1 or TRBD2 (5 bases each). Trimming stripped 4 bases from V and 7 bases from J, with 20 bases between. From germline, CDR1 is MNHEY and CDR2 SVGAGI. This CDR3 has 15 residues. CDR3 in DNA: TGTGCCAGCAGTTCCGGGTCTTCCGGGACGGGGGAGCAGTACTTC. Translated, it gives CASSSGSSGTGEQYF.

This clone was counted once. The chain recombines TRBV19 with TRBJ2-1, with 7 nucleotides matching TRBD2. Germline CDR1 reads LNHDA; CDR2 reads SQIVND (reference sequence). The CDR3 totals 14 residues. V shed 4 bases and J 4 bases; nucleotides not matched to a gene: 4. The CDR3 DNA reads as TGTGCCAGTAGTACCCTAGCGGAGTACAATGAGCAGTTCTTC. The encoded protein is CASSTLAEYNEQFF.

By proportion, this clone is medium-sized (0.01 to 0.1%). The chain has TRBV28 and TRBJ2-7; D possibly corresponds to TRBD1 (5 bases). CDR1 and CDR2 (germline): MDHEN, SYDVKM. V was clipped by 5 bases and J by 0 bases, with 14 bases between them. This CDR3 contains 15 residues. This CDR3 is CASSPPTGNSYEQYF. The CDR3 DNA reads as TGTGCCAGCAGTCCCCCTACAGGTAACTCCTACGAGCAGTACTTC. Based on the CDR3 plus reference TRBV28 and TRBJ2-7, the full variable domain is DVKVTQSSRYLVKRTGEKVFLECVQDMDHENMFWYRQDPGLGLRLIYFSYDVKMKEKGDIPEGYSVSREKKERFSLILESASTNQTSMYLCASSPPTGNSYEQYFGPGTRLTVT.

V usage is TRBV7-6 and J usage is TRBJ1-2; D not certain. Germline V lookup: CDR1 SGHVS, CDR2 FNYEAQ. This CDR3 comprises 13 residues. Trimming pared 2 bases from V and 6 bases from J, leaving 10 bases between. In DNA, the CDR3 is TGTGCCAGCAGCTTAAGTTATAGTGATGGCTACACCTTC. This codes for CASSLSYSDGYTF.

The V gene is TRBV9, the J gene TRBJ2-3, with 8 bases that match TRBD1. The germline V gene has CDR1 SGDLS and CDR2 YYNGEE. Trimming at V came to 5 bases and at J to 0 bases, leaving 5 bases not matched to a gene. The CDR3 has 15 amino acids. In nucleotides, the CDR3 is TGTGCCAGCAGGCGGACAGGGTCGAGCACAGATACGCAGTATTTT. This gives the protein CASRRTGSSTDTQYF.

The chain carries TRBV6-6 and TRBJ2-1, with TRBD1 matching 7 bases. Trimming cost V 6 bases and J 0 bases; bases outside gene matches: 5. The CDR3 totals 15 residues. Germline lookup yields CDR1 MNHNY and CDR2 SVGAGI (reference sequence). CDR3 sequence: CASSQGVSSYNEQFF. The CDR3 nucleotides read TGTGCCAGCAGCCAGGGGGTGAGCTCCTACAATGAGCAGTTCTTC.

The V call is TRBV7-9, the J call TRBJ2-3; 8 nucleotides agree with TRBD2. CDR1 SEHNR and CDR2 FQNEAQ come from the germline V gene (reference sequence). CDR3 length: 15 residues. The J segment lost 0 bases and the V segment lost 1 base, leaving 0 bases of the junction unmatched. The CDR3 DNA reads as TGTGCCAGCAGCTTAGTAGCGGGGAGCACAGATACGCAGTATTTT. Encoded protein: CASSLVAGSTDTQYF.

Regarding this clone: Distinct nucleotide sequences in the sample also encode this CDR3. The rearrangement links TRBV6-5 to TRBJ1-1; D perhaps matches TRBD1 (6 bases). This CDR3 has 13 residues. The V gene's germline CDR1 is MNHEY and CDR2 SVGAGI. The V and J ends lost 3 bases and 8 bases respectively, with 13 bases between them. The CDR3 is CASSYPGGAEAFF. CDR3 DNA sequence: TGTGCCAGCAGTTATCCTGGGGGGGCCGAAGCTTTCTTT.